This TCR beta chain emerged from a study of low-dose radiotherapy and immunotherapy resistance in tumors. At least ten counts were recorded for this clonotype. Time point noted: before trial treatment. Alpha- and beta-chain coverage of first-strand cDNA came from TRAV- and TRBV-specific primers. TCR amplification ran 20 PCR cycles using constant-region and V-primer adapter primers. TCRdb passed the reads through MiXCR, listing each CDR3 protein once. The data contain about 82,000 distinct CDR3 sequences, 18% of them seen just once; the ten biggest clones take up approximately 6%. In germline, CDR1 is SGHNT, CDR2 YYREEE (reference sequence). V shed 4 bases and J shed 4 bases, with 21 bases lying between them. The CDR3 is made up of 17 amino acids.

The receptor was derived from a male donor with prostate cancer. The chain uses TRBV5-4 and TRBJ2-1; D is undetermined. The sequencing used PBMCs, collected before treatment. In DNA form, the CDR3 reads TGTGCCAGCAGCGAATTAGCAAACACTAAAAGGTACAATGAGCAGTTCTTC. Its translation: CASSELANTKRYNEQFF. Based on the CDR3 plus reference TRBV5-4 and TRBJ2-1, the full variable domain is ETGVTQSPTHLIKTRGQQVTLRCSSQSGHNTVSWYQQALGQGPQFIFQYYREEENGRGNFPPRFSGLQFPNYSSELNVNALELDDSALYLCASSELANTKRYNEQFFGPGTRLTVL.